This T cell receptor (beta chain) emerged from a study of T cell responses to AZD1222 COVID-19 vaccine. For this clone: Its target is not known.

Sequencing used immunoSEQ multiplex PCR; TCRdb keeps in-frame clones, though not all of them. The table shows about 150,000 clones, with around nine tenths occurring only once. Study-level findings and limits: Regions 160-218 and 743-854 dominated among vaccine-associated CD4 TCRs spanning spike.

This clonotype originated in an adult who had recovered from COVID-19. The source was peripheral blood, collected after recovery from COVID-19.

The CDR3 DNA reads as TGTGCCAGCAGCTTAGTTGGAGGGCGGTTCGATCAGCCCCAGCATTTT. Its protein is CASSLVGGRFDQPQHF. The genes are TRBV7-2 and TRBJ1-5; D remains unclear. With 1 base removed from V and 5 bases from J, the gap between germline ends came to 15 bases. The CDR3 length is 16 residues. CDR1 and CDR2 (germline): SGHTA, FQGNSA.